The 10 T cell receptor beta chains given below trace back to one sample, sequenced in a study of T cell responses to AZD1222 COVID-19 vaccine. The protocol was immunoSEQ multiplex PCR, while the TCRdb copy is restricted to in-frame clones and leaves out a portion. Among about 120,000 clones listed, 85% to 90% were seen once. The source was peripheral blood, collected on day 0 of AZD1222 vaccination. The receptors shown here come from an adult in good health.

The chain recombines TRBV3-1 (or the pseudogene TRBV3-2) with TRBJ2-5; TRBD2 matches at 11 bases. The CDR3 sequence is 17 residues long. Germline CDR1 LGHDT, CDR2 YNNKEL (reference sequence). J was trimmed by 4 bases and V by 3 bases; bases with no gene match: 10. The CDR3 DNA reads TGTGCCAGCAGCCACGCCCTGCTAGCGGGGGGAGGAGAGACCCAGTACTTC. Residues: CASSHALLAGGGETQYF.

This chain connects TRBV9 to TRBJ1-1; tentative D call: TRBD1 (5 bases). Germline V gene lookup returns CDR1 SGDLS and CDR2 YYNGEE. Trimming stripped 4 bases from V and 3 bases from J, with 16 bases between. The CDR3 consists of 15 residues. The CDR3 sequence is CASSPRGEGDTEAFF. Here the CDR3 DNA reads TGTGCCAGCAGCCCCCGGGGAGAAGGGGACACTGAAGCTTTCTTT.

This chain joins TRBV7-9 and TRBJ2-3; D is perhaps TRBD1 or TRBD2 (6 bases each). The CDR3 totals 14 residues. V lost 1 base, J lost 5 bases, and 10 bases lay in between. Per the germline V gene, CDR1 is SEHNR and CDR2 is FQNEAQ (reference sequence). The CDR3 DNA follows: TGTGCCAGCAGCTTAGGAGGGGGGCTAGATACGCAGTATTTT. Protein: CASSLGGGLDTQYF.

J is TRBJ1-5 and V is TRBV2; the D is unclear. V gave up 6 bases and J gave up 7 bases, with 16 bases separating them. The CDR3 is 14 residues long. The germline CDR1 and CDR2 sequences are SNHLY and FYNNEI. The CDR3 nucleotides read TGTGCCAGCAGGGGCTCTTCGGCGGGGCAGCCCCAGCATTTT. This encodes CASRGSSAGQPQHF.

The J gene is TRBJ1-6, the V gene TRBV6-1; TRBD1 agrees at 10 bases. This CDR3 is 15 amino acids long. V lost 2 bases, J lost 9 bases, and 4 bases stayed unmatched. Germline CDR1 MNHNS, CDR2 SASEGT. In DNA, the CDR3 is TGTGCCAGCAGTGAATCGGGACAGGGGACTTCACCCCTCCACTTT. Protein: CASSESGQGTSPLHF.

CDR3: CASSLGGLRTNEKLFF. CDR3 nucleotide sequence: TGTGCCAGCAGCTTAGGAGGGTTACGGACTAATGAAAAACTGTTTTTT. This chain connects TRBV7-8 to TRBJ1-4; D is unclear. CDR1 and CDR2 from the germline V gene are SGHVS and FQNEAQ. The CDR3 consists of 16 residues. V was clipped by 1 base and J by 2 bases, with 11 bases between them.

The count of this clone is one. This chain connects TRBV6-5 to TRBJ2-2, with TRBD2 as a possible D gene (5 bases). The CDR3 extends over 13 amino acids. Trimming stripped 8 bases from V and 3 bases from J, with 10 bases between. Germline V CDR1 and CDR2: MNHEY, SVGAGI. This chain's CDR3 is CASCPGYTGELFF. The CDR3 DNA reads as TGTGCCAGCTGTCCGGGGTACACCGGGGAGCTGTTTTTT.

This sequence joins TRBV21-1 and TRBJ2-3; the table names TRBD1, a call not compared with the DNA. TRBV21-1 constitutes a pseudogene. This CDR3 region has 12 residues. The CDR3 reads CASYPRGVTQYF. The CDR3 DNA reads TGTGCCAGCTACCCCAGGGGAGTTACGCAGTATTTT.

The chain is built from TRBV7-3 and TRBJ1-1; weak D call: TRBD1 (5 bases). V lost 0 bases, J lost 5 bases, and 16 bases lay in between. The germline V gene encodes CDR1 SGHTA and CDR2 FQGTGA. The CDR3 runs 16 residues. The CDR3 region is CASSLTPTAVGTEAFF. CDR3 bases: TGTGCCAGCAGCTTAACTCCGACAGCGGTAGGGACTGAAGCTTTCTTT.

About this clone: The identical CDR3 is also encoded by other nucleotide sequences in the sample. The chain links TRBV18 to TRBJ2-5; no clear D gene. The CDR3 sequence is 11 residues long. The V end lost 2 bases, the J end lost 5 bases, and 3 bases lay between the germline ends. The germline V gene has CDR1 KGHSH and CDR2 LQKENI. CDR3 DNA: TGTGCCAGCTCACCAGAGGAGACCCAGTACTTC. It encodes CASSPEETQYF.